The 29 T cell receptor beta chains below all came from one sample that was sequenced in a study of blood T cell repertoires in COVID-19. Some clones are missing from TCRdb's copy, which holds only in-frame ones; the method was immunoSEQ multiplex PCR. The data show nearly 70,000 clones, with over 75% seen just once and around 7% held by the top ten. Source material: peripheral blood. The receptors come from a man in his forties with COVID-19, enrolled during active disease.

The genes are TRBV10-3 and TRBJ2-2; 7 bases align to TRBD2. V was pared by 5 bases and J by 1 base, with 4 bases of the junction left unmatched. CDR3 length: 15 residues. Germline V gene lookup returns CDR1 ENHRY and CDR2 SYGVKD. CDR3 nucleotides: TGTGCCATCAGTACATCGGGGGGGAACACCGGGGAGCTGTTTTTT. Residues: CAISTSGGNTGELFF.

This clone occurred once. This chain links TRBV5-4 with TRBJ1-2; 8 nucleotides line up with TRBD1. The V gene end was trimmed by 0 bases and the J gene end by 5 bases; junction bases not matched to a gene: 6. CDR1 is SGHNT, CDR2 YYREEE, per germline (reference sequence). The CDR3 sequence is 15 residues long. Written as DNA, the CDR3 is TGTGCCAGCAGCTTGGAACAGGGGGATGAATATGGCTACACCTTC. This translates into CASSLEQGDEYGYTF.

The chain uses TRBV5-1 and TRBJ2-2, with a tentative D call TRBD2 (5 bases). Trimming pared 5 bases from V and 5 bases from J, leaving 16 bases between. The CDR3 is 15 amino acids. The germline CDR1 and CDR2 sequences are SGHRS and YFSETQ. CDR3: CASRRGRVDTGELFF. The CDR3 DNA is TGCGCCAGCAGACGGGGTAGGGTGGATACCGGGGAGCTGTTTTTT.

This clone has just a few counts. The rearrangement links TRBV6-2 or TRBV6-3 to TRBJ2-5; TRBD2 matches at 12 bases. This CDR3 has 15 residues. Germline V gene sequence: CDR1 MNHEY, CDR2 SVGEGT. Unmatched junction bases numbered 6, after V lost 5 bases and J lost 5 bases. The CDR3 here is CASSQTSGGWETQYF. CDR3 bases: TGTGCCAGCAGTCAGACTAGCGGGGGTTGGGAGACCCAGTACTTC.

This clone has just a few counts. The chain combines TRBV30 with TRBJ1-5, with 8 bases aligning to TRBD1. The CDR3 loop spans 13 amino acids. In germline, CDR1 is GTSNPN, CDR2 SVGIG (reference sequence). J lost 9 bases, V lost 2 bases, and 6 bases had no gene match. The CDR3 loop reads CAWSTTGGRPQHF. DNA for the CDR3: TGTGCCTGGAGTACCACAGGGGGACGGCCCCAGCATTTT.

The chain has TRBV5-4 and TRBJ1-1; 8 nucleotides match TRBD1. Germline assignment: CDR1 SGHNT and CDR2 YYREEE (reference sequence). The length of the CDR3 is 13 residues. Trimming took 4 bases from V and 4 from J; bases not matched to a gene: 3. CDR3 amino acids: CASSATGGTEAFF. As DNA, the CDR3 is TGTGCCAGCAGCGCCACAGGGGGCACTGAAGCTTTCTTT.

V usage is TRBV2 and J usage is TRBJ2-3; 7 bases are a match to TRBD1. The CDR3 totals 15 residues. The germline V gene has CDR1 SNHLY and CDR2 FYNNEI. V gave up 4 bases and J gave up 5 bases; unmatched junction bases: 9. The CDR3 sequence is CASSGQGSGLDTQYF. The CDR3 nucleotides are TGTGCCAGCAGTGGACAGGGCTCTGGTTTAGATACGCAGTATTTT.

The sample holds one count of this clone. The rearrangement uses TRBV10-3 and TRBJ2-3; TRBD2 agrees at 10 bases. CDR1 and CDR2 (germline): ENHRY, SYGVKD. The CDR3 has 15 amino acids. Trimming cost V 3 bases and J 4 bases; bases outside gene matches: 4. The DNA of the CDR3 is TGTGCCATCAGTGAACGTCTAGCGGGGGCAGATACGCAGTATTTT. Residues: CAISERLAGADTQYF.

The chain joins TRBV10-3 to TRBJ2-1; 12 bases are a match to TRBD2. This CDR3 region has 16 residues. The germline gives CDR1 ENHRY, CDR2 SYGVKD. With 6 bases clipped from V and 8 bases from J, the junction kept 11 bases outside the gene matches. The CDR3 reads CAISLSPSGGADEQFF. The CDR3 bases are TGTGCCATCAGCCTCTCGCCTAGCGGGGGGGCCGATGAGCAGTTCTTC.

Details on this clone: The junction does not match germline at one end; this may be a read error. The rearrangement uses TRBV5-6 and TRBJ1-1, with 7 bases fitting TRBD1. The CDR3 contains 11 residues. Per germline, CDR1 SGHDT and CDR2 YYEEEE. CDR3 nucleotide sequence: TGTGCCAGCAGCTTATACGCCGGGACAGCCTTT. The encoded protein is CASSLYAGTAF. The whole variable domain, filled in from reference TRBV5-6 and TRBJ1-1, reads DAGVTQSPTHLIKTRGQQVTLRCSPKSGHDTVSWYQQALGQGPQFIFQYYEEEERQRGNFPDRFSGHQFPNYSSELNVNALLLGDSALYLCASSLYAGTAFGQGTRLTVV.

The gene calls are TRBV29-1 and TRBJ1-1; D unresolved. CDR1 is SQVTM, CDR2 ANQGSEA, per germline. The germline V and J ends were trimmed by 6 bases and 0 bases, with 8 bases remaining between them. This CDR3 comprises 12 residues. CDR3 protein: CSVSNVNTEAFF. The CDR3 nucleotides are TGCAGCGTGAGTAACGTGAACACTGAAGCTTTCTTT.

This chain connects TRBV5-5 to TRBJ2-3; 13 bases agree with TRBD2. Unmatched junction bases numbered 3, after V lost 0 bases and J lost 2 bases. CDR1 is SGHKS and CDR2 is YYEKEE in the germline V gene (reference sequence). This CDR3 region has 17 residues. CDR3 in amino acids: CASSLAGLAGITDTQYF. For the CDR3, the DNA is TGTGCCAGCAGCTTGGCGGGACTAGCGGGGATCACAGATACGCAGTATTTT.

The chain has TRBV6-1 and TRBJ1-2; D unresolved. The germline gives CDR1 MNHNS, CDR2 SASEGT. V dropped 0 bases and J dropped 8 bases, with 13 bases sitting between them. This CDR3 region has 14 residues. The chain's CDR3 is CASSEAEPRGGYTF. The CDR3 bases are TGTGCCAGCAGTGAAGCGGAGCCCAGAGGAGGCTACACCTTC.

This clone has a single count. Different DNA sequences within this sample yield the same CDR3. The chain uses TRBV5-1 and TRBJ1-1; 10 nucleotides line up with TRBD1. This CDR3 has 15 residues. J lost 4 bases, V lost 0 bases, and 3 bases had no gene match. In germline, CDR1 is SGHRS, CDR2 YFSETQ. The CDR3 DNA follows: TGCGCCAGCAGCTTGGCCGGACAGGGGGTCACTGAAGCTTTCTTT. Translating gives CASSLAGQGVTEAFF.

The J gene is TRBJ1-2, the V gene TRBV20-1; 11 bases align to TRBD1. This CDR3 has 13 residues. The germline V gene has CDR1 DFQATT and CDR2 SNEGSKA (reference sequence). V was clipped by 3 bases and J by 4 bases; unmatched bases: 1. CDR3 nucleotides: TGCAGTGCTAGTGGGACAGGGGGCTATGGCTACACCTTC. This sequence encodes CSASGTGGYGYTF.

The chain is built from TRBV6-4 and TRBJ2-1, with D unclear. The CDR3 totals 14 residues. V lost 8 bases and J 0 bases, leaving 11 bases between the germline ends. Germline CDR1 reads MRHNA; CDR2 reads SNTAGT. This chain's CDR3 is CASSPKSSYNEQFF. CDR3 nucleotide sequence: TGTGCCAGCTCTCCAAAGAGCTCCTACAATGAGCAGTTCTTC.

V is TRBV18 and J is TRBJ2-2; D remains ambiguous. The germline CDR1 and CDR2 sequences are KGHSH and LQKENI. The CDR3 contains 13 residues. Trimming pared 2 bases from V and 6 bases from J, leaving 7 bases between. CDR3 sequence reads: CASSPGDPGELFF. CDR3 coding DNA: TGTGCCAGCTCACCAGGAGACCCCGGGGAGCTGTTTTTT.

This chain uses TRBV2 with TRBJ2-1, with TRBD2 as a possible D gene (6 bases). This CDR3 comprises 12 residues. V dropped 6 bases and J dropped 5 bases, with 8 bases sitting between them. CDR1 and CDR2 (germline): SNHLY, FYNNEI. CDR3 protein: CASRQRDNEQFF. The CDR3 DNA reads TGTGCCAGCAGGCAGCGGGACAATGAGCAGTTCTTC.

This chain joins TRBV5-1 and TRBJ1-2, with TRBD1 matching 8 bases. Trimming at V came to 1 base and at J to 6 bases, leaving 2 bases not matched to a gene. The CDR3 extends over 13 amino acids. Germline values: CDR1 SGHRS, CDR2 YFSETQ. CDR3 nucleotides: TGCGCCAGCAGCTTGCCAGGGGGCGATGGCTACACCTTC. Protein: CASSLPGGDGYTF.

The rearrangement links TRBV11-2 to TRBJ1-3; D gene ambiguous. The CDR3 sequence is 14 residues long. The germline V and J ends were trimmed by 6 bases and 0 bases, with 9 bases remaining between them. CDR1 is SGHAT, CDR2 FQNNGV, per germline. CDR3 loop: CASSFLSSGNTIYF. DNA for the CDR3: TGTGCCAGCAGTTTCTTGAGCTCTGGAAACACCATATATTTT.

V gene TRBV12-5 combines with J gene TRBJ1-1, with 7 positions matching TRBD1. V lost 4 bases and J lost 0; bases outside the gene matches: 2. There are 14 residues in the CDR3. Germline values: CDR1 LGHNT, CDR2 FRNRAP. CDR3 DNA sequence: TGTGCTAGTGGTTCTGGACAGGTGAACACTGAAGCTTTCTTT. It specifies CASGSGQVNTEAFF. The whole variable domain, remainder taken from reference TRBV12-5 and TRBJ1-1, is DARVTQTPRHKVTEMGQEVTMRCQPILGHNTVFWYRQTMMQGLELLAYFRNRAPLDDSGMPKDRFSAEMPDATLATLKIQPSEPRDSAVYFCASGSGQVNTEAFFGQGTRLTVV.

The chain couples TRBV5-6 to TRBJ2-3; no definite D call. The CDR3 extends over 16 amino acids. The germline V and J ends were trimmed by 0 bases and 2 bases, with 13 bases remaining between them. Germline-derived CDR1 and CDR2 are SGHDT and YYEEEE. In DNA form, the CDR3 reads TGTGCCAGCAGCTTGGGAGGCGACTCCATCACAGATACGCAGTATTTT. Residues: CASSLGGDSITDTQYF.

This chain links TRBV3-1 (or the pseudogene TRBV3-2) with TRBJ1-3; D unclear. CDR3 size: 13 residues. Trimming stripped 0 bases from V and 4 bases from J, with 4 bases between. Looked up from germline, CDR1 is LGHDT and CDR2 is YNNKEL (reference sequence). The CDR3 spells CASSQEEGNTIYF. CDR3 in DNA: TGTGCCAGCAGCCAAGAGGAGGGAAACACCATATATTTT.

The count of this clone is one. The chain carries TRBV5-6 and TRBJ2-6, with 8 bases matching TRBD2. The V and J ends lost 5 bases and 1 base, in that order; junction bases with no gene match: 8. The length of the CDR3 is 17 residues. Germline values: CDR1 SGHDT, CDR2 YYEEEE. In nucleotides, the CDR3 is TGTGCCAGCAGGCCCGGGACTAGTGCTTCTGGGGCCAACGTCCTGACTTTC. Translating gives CASRPGTSASGANVLTF.

This clone was seen only once. Other DNA sequences in this specimen translate into the identical CDR3. This CDR3 reads CASSPGTGGTGELFF. CDR3 DNA: TGCGCCAGCAGTCCCGGGACAGGGGGCACCGGGGAGCTGTTTTTT. The chain is built from TRBV5-1 and TRBJ2-2; 11 bases agree with TRBD1. Germline CDR1 and CDR2: SGHRS and YFSETQ. This CDR3 is 15 amino acids long. Germline trimming cut 5 bases from V and 4 bases from J; bases unmatched to any gene: 4.

CDR3 sequence: CASSLAADTDTQYF. CDR3 sequence (DNA): TGCGCCAGCAGCTTGGCCGCAGACACAGATACGCAGTATTTT. The chain employs TRBV5-1 and TRBJ2-3; D is ambiguous. The germline CDR1 and CDR2 sequences are SGHRS and YFSETQ. The CDR3 extends over 14 amino acids. The V gene lost 0 bases and the J gene lost 2 bases, with 7 bases spanning the gap.

Of note for this clone: At one of its ends the junction is not consistent with the germline gene, which may arise from a read error. The chain couples TRBV10-2 to TRBJ2-2; TRBD2 agrees at 8 bases. The CDR3 runs 14 residues. Germline CDR1 is WSHSY and CDR2 is SAAADI. The CDR3 DNA sequence: TGCGCCAGCAGTTTAGCGGGGAACCCCGGGGAGCTGTTTTTT. Translation: CASSLAGNPGELFF.

This clone has only one observation. This chain links TRBV6-2 or TRBV6-3 with TRBJ1-2; unclear D gene. V lost 5 bases, J lost 8 bases, and 15 bases lay in between. The germline gives CDR1 MNHEY, CDR2 SVGEGT. The CDR3 runs 13 residues. In DNA, the CDR3 is TGTGCCAGCAGTGGGAGTCGGTCTGGCGGCTACACCTTC. The encoded protein is CASSGSRSGGYTF.

The V and J genes are TRBV3-1 (or the pseudogene TRBV3-2) and TRBJ1-4; perhaps TRBD1 as D (5 bases). Trimming took 0 bases from V and 8 from J, leaving 19 bases between them. The CDR3 runs 17 residues. Germline CDR1 LGHDT, CDR2 YNNKEL (reference sequence). The chain's CDR3 is CASSQDYQGEVREKLFF. The CDR3, as DNA: TGTGCCAGCAGCCAAGATTATCAGGGTGAGGTTCGGGAAAAACTGTTTTTT.